A single sample is the source of the 3 T cell receptor beta chains below, sequenced in a study of blood T cell repertoires in COVID-19 (dated by TCRdb to 2020 to 2021). Libraries were made using the immunoSEQ multiplex PCR assay. Sourced from immuneACCESS, this table was stored by TCRdb with only in-frame sequences that have V and J called. A share of the clones is absent; for the studies checked, an unresolved V gene accounts for under half, and the remainder has no known explanation. The sample includes fewer than 400,000 clones, with 65% to 90% observed a single time. The ten largest clonotypes hold about 4% of the sample. The sequenced sample consisted of PBMCs or T cells enriched from blood (not recorded which). The receptors stem from a man aged 25-40 years who had recovered from COVID-19.

The V gene is TRBV5-1, the J gene TRBJ1-5; no clear D gene. Germline V gives CDR1 SGHRS, CDR2 YFSETQ. The CDR3 contains 15 residues. V lost 3 bases, J lost 0 bases, and 10 bases lay in between. The CDR3 DNA is TGCGCCAGCAGCTCGCACCCAGATAGCAATCAGCCCCAGCATTTT. This sequence encodes CASSSHPDSNQPQHF.

This chain uses TRBV5-1 with TRBJ1-6, with 10 bases matching TRBD1. Trimming removed 0 bases from V and 10 bases from J; junction bases left unmatched: 4. Germline assignment: CDR1 SGHRS and CDR2 YFSETQ. This CDR3 is 15 amino acids long. The CDR3 nucleotides are TGCGCCAGCAGCTTGGGGGGACAGGGGAGGTCACCCCTCCACTTT. This encodes CASSLGGQGRSPLHF. Based on the CDR3 plus reference TRBV5-1 and TRBJ1-6, the full variable domain is KAGVTQTPRYLIKTRGQQVTLSCSPISGHRSVSWYQQTPGQGLQFLFEYFSETQRNKGNFPGRFSGRQFSNSRSEMNVSTLELGDSALYLCASSLGGQGRSPLHFGNGTRLTVT.

The sample holds a few counts of this clone. This chain uses TRBV4-2 with TRBJ1-2, with D unresolved. The germline CDR1 and CDR2 sequences are LGHNA and YNFKEQ. V lost 3 bases and J 6 bases, leaving 5 bases between the germline ends. The CDR3 is 11 residues long. The CDR3 nucleotides are TGTGCCAGCAGCCAGCGCGATGGCTACACCTTC. Residues: CASSQRDGYTF.